The entry below describes one T cell receptor beta chain. Its antigen is currently unknown. Isolated RNA was reverse transcribed in full, so expressed TCRB transcripts were sequenced. Assay: immunoSEQ multiplex PCR; the TCRdb copy retains only in-frame clones and omits some. The sample shows 330,000 or so clones, roughly 12% of them seen only once. Naive, central memory, regulatory and stem cell-like memory cells within the CD4+ compartment were sorted using CD45RO/CCR7/CD25/CD127/CD95/CD27. This sample was included in a study of beta chain features in type 1 diabetes. For the study at large: Examination of sorted cells across all samples involved more than 100,000,000 cells. Regarding the study as a whole: When Type 1 diabetes patients were examined, their TCRB CDR3s proved moderately but significantly shorter in all four CD4+ subsets.

This CDR3 is 13 amino acids long. V trimming: 7 bases; J trimming: 5 bases; junction bases outside the gene matches: 6. CDR1 KGHSY and CDR2 FQNENV come from the germline V gene. The rearrangement links TRBV16 to TRBJ2-3, with 7 bases matching TRBD2. This clonotype originated in a woman between 18 and 29 years old with type 1 diabetes. The sample taken for sequencing was naive CD4+ T cells from blood. The CDR3 DNA reads TGTGCCAGCACCGGGACGGGAGGAGATACGCAGTATTTT. Translation: CASTGTGGDTQYF.